This entry lists 12 T cell receptor beta chains sequenced from one sample in a study of CD8 T cells in ankylosing spondylitis. Study findings and constraints: There was a TCR beta motif, made of roughly eight highly homologous variants, that appeared characteristic of ankylosing spondylitis blood.

TCRdb recomputed calls from the 5' RACE reads with MiXCR, one row per CDR3 protein. The table has 200,000 to 250,000 distinct CDR3 sequences, around 6.6% seen once. No antigen has been identified for these receptors. Input material: blood, either unsorted or a sorted T cell fraction (not recorded which). The receptor source for this set is a male donor with ankylosing spondylitis.

This clonotype was counted at least ten times. This chain uses TRBV12-3 or TRBV12-4 with TRBJ1-2, with D tentatively TRBD1 (6 bases). The CDR3 contains 17 residues. The V end lost 3 bases, the J end lost 1 base, and 18 bases lay between the germline ends. CDR3 amino acids: CASSFRAGVRSNYGYTF. Written as DNA, the CDR3 is TGTGCCAGCAGTTTCAGGGCAGGGGTAAGGAGTAACTATGGCTACACCTTC.

The V gene is TRBV27, the J gene TRBJ2-1; tentative D call: TRBD2 (5 bases). The V gene lost 3 bases and the J gene lost 3 bases, with 9 bases spanning the gap. This CDR3 comprises 14 residues. Germline V gives CDR1 MNHEY, CDR2 SMNVEV (reference sequence). The CDR3 coding sequence is TGTGCCAGCAGTTTTGCAGCGGACTACAATGAGCAGTTCTTC. Amino acid sequence: CASSFAADYNEQFF.

This clonotype was recorded many times. The chain uses TRBV9 and TRBJ2-3; 10 positions agree with TRBD1. Looked up from germline, CDR1 is SGDLS and CDR2 is YYNGEE. V was pared by 0 bases and J by 4 bases, with 8 bases of the junction left unmatched. This CDR3 comprises 17 residues. The CDR3 nucleotides are TGTGCCAGCAGCGTAGCTACCAGGACAGGGGGGGCAGATACGCAGTATTTT. Translating gives CASSVATRTGGADTQYF.

There are a few counts of this clonotype. J is TRBJ1-2 and V is TRBV13; 9 bases match TRBD1. The CDR3 is 14 residues long. The ends lost 4 bases at V and 5 bases at J; junction bases unmatched: 5. Germline V gene lookup returns CDR1 PRHDT and CDR2 FYEKMQ (reference sequence). The CDR3 DNA reads as TGTGCCAGCAGCTCGGACAGGGGCGCTTATGGCTACACCTTC. This sequence encodes CASSSDRGAYGYTF.

This clonotype has a count of ten or more. The chain links TRBV13 to TRBJ2-7; D is unresolved. Germline CDR1 reads PRHDT; CDR2 reads FYEKMQ (reference sequence). V dropped 3 bases and J dropped 4 bases, with 13 bases sitting between them. CDR3 length: 14 residues. The CDR3 region is CASSLKGSGYEQYF. The CDR3 DNA reads as TGTGCCAGCAGCTTGAAGGGCAGTGGATACGAGCAGTACTTC.

This clonotype has a handful of counts. The CDR3 spells CASSPRGNSYEQYF. The CDR3 nucleotides read TGTGCCAGCAGCCCCCGGGGGAACTCCTACGAGCAGTACTTC. The J gene is TRBJ2-7, the V gene TRBV7-9; possible D gene TRBD2, 6 bases. Germline V lookup: CDR1 SEHNR, CDR2 FQNEAQ (reference sequence). V gave up 5 bases and J gave up 0 bases, with 11 bases separating them. The CDR3 is 14 residues long.

This clonotype was counted at least ten times. This chain links TRBV4-3 with TRBJ1-1; D may be TRBD1 (6 bases). Germline V gene data show CDR1 as LGHNA and CDR2 as YSLEER. This CDR3 is built from 15 residues. Trimming removed 0 bases at V and 10 bases at J, with 18 bases between. For the CDR3, the DNA is TGCGCCAGCAGCCAAGATCTGGAGGCAGGGGTAGGAGCTTTCTTT. Its translation: CASSQDLEAGVGAFF.

In this sample, this clonotype turned up many times. The chain combines TRBV19 with TRBJ1-1, with 7 bases identical to TRBD1. Germline V gene data show CDR1 as LNHDA and CDR2 as SQIVND (reference sequence). J lost 6 bases, V lost 7 bases, and 14 bases had no gene match. The CDR3 has 15 amino acids. CDR3 coding DNA: TGTGCCAGTAACGCCAAACCGAGGGGGCAGGCTGAAGCTTTCTTT. As protein: CASNAKPRGQAEAFF. Complete variable domain (other parts from reference TRBV19 and TRBJ1-1): DGGITQSPKYLFRKEGQNVTLSCEQNLNHDAMYWYRQDPGQGLRLIYYSQIVNDFQKGDIAEGYSVSREKKESFPLTVTSAQKNPTAFYLCASNAKPRGQAEAFFGQGTRLTVV.

This chain joins TRBV12-3 or TRBV12-4 and TRBJ2-3, with 11 bases that match TRBD2. This CDR3 is built from 16 residues. V shed 8 bases, J shed 2 bases, and the junction held 9 bases outside the gene matches. CDR3 DNA sequence: TGTGCCAGCTGGCCCTCTAGCGGGAGGTTCACAGATACGCAGTATTTT. Its protein product is CASWPSSGRFTDTQYF.

This clonotype was observed a handful of times. V and J are TRBV18 and TRBJ2-7, with D unclear. Trimming shortened V by 4 bases and J by 0 bases, and 13 bases separated the two germline ends. In germline, CDR1 is KGHSH, CDR2 LQKENI. The CDR3 totals 15 residues. CDR3 in amino acids: CASSHSTEVSYEQYF. CDR3 DNA: TGTGCCAGCTCACACTCCACCGAAGTCTCCTACGAGCAGTACTTC.

This clonotype was observed a handful of times. CDR3: CASRGGFDSPLSYNEQFF. In nucleotides, the CDR3 is TGTGCCAGCAGAGGGGGGTTTGACAGCCCCCTCTCCTACAATGAGCAGTTCTTC. This chain uses TRBV2 with TRBJ2-1; D tentatively fits TRBD1 or TRBD2 (6 bases each). Germline V CDR1 and CDR2: SNHLY, FYNNEI. V was shortened by 6 bases and J by 0 bases, with 21 bases between the two germline ends. The CDR3 consists of 18 residues.

This clonotype was found many times. The chain has TRBV4-3 and TRBJ1-2, with D perhaps TRBD1 (5 bases). CDR3 size: 15 residues. Trimming removed 0 bases at V and 5 bases at J, with 13 bases between. Germline V gene data show CDR1 as LGHNA and CDR2 as YSLEER. CDR3 sequence: CASSQDQGLGYGYTF. The CDR3 bases are TGCGCCAGCAGCCAAGATCAGGGTTTGGGATATGGCTACACCTTC.